Reported below is one T cell receptor (beta chain). The germline gene is not matched at one end of the junction; a read error may be the cause. Total RNA and DNA came together from 20-30 mg of bulk tissue without cell sorting. This CDR3 has 13 amino acids. Germline assignment: CDR1 SNHLY and CDR2 FYNNEI. The authors made TCR beta cDNA from 400 to 550 ng total RNA with a constant-region primer. Generation of the TCR beta libraries relied on three nested multiplex PCR rounds using slightly modified ARM-PCR. TRBV1-TRBV30 forward primers and a C-beta reverse primer were used in the first two PCR rounds, which each ran for approximately 10 cycles. Each CDR3 protein gets one entry after TCRdb re-called the multiplex PCR reads with MiXCR. The table records approximately 110,000 distinct CDR3 sequences, around 80% of them present only once. The sample originates from a study of tumor-infiltrating lymphocytes in primary liver carcinoma. Study summary: Patients of both sexes were 30 to 69 years old.

This rearrangement joins TRBV2 to TRBJ1-1; D perhaps matches TRBD1 (5 bases). What was sequenced was liver tumor tissue from sampling region 3. Stated subset: tumor region T3, left-lateral pole. The sequence was collected from a man aged 35-49 years with primary liver carcinoma and hepatitis B virus infection. The CDR3 loop reads CGSSFGGDTEAFF. The CDR3 nucleotides read TGTGGCAGCAGTTTTGGAGGGGACACTGAAGCTTTCTTT.